This T cell receptor (beta chain) comes out of a study of blood T cell repertoires in COVID-19. Study-wide background: COVID-19 samples from acute and convalescent phases originated in the United States, Italy and Spain.

Study processing details: It was from reference gene primer amplification that nucleated cell counts were estimated. This table comes from immunoSEQ multiplex PCR, and its TCRdb copy is limited to in-frame clones, with some not included. V and J calls and clone size come straight from that table; D and trimming were deduced from the DNA. The repertoire holds under 200,000 clones, about 85% seen once, with 7% to 7.5% in the top ten. The TCR originated in a woman of 80 years or more in a cohort sampled during active or convalescent COVID-19. The sequencing input was peripheral blood.

The CDR3 is CAWSVLLRGGEQFF. The CDR3 nucleotides are TGTGCCTGGAGTGTTCTGTTGCGGGGAGGTGAGCAGTTCTTC. This chain connects TRBV30 to TRBJ2-1; TRBD2 might be the D (6 bases). CDR3 size: 14 residues. Trimming shortened V by 0 bases and J by 9 bases, and 15 bases separated the two germline ends. Germline assignment: CDR1 GTSNPN and CDR2 SVGIG (reference sequence).